This paragraph covers one T cell receptor beta chain sequence. No antigen is known for it. The data are from a study of shared clonotypes between healthy human individuals. At the level of the study: Per donor, three plates held CD4 naive cells, three held CD4 memory, two held CD8 naive and one held CD8 memory. Study-level points and caveats: Relative to clonotypes present in all four donors, those not shared had lower generation probabilities. Researchers found naive subsets generally carried larger estimated richness than memory subsets.

This CDR3 is built from 15 residues. Germline V gene lookup returns CDR1 ENHRY and CDR2 SYGVKD. With 0 bases removed from V and 0 bases from J, the gap between germline ends came to 6 bases. Evenly divided among several immunoSEQ plates was the genomic DNA of each subset. Method: immunoSEQ multiplex PCR; TCRdb's copy keeps in-frame clones and lacks some. Seen here are some 200,000 clones, over 80% observed once, and the top ten hold roughly 0.07%. This sequence originates from a woman younger than 45 in good health. The sequencing input was naive CD4+ T cells sorted from blood. Indicated subset: CD45RA+ positively selected. The chain couples TRBV10-3 to TRBJ1-3; D is unresolved. The CDR3 DNA sequence: TGTGCCATCAGTGAGTCGACCAGCTCTGGAAACACCATATATTTT. Translating it yields CAISESTSSGNTIYF.